This TCR beta chain was recorded in a study of blood T cell repertoires in COVID-19. Original handling: Scientists estimated how many nucleated cells there were by amplifying reference gene primers. Sequenced by immunoSEQ multiplex PCR; TCRdb stores in-frame clones only, minus some. V and J calls plus clone size are reproduced from that table; the DNA served to infer D and trimming. The sample has around 76,000 clones, 75% to 90% seen once. V lost 2 bases and J 6 bases, leaving 4 bases between the germline ends. The CDR3 is 12 residues long. From germline, CDR1 is LGHDT and CDR2 YNNKEL (reference sequence).

The chain is built from TRBV3-1 (or the pseudogene TRBV3-2) and TRBJ2-2, with D uncertain. Material: peripheral blood. This TCR derives from an elderly man with acute or convalescent COVID-19. The DNA for the CDR3 is TGTGCCAGCAGCCAATCCTCCGGGGAGCTGTTTTTT. Its translation: CASSQSSGELFF.